This paragraph covers one T cell receptor beta chain sequence. These data originate in a study of control samples from healthy donors and cancer patients. Assay: immunoSEQ multiplex PCR; the TCRdb copy retains only in-frame clones and omits some. The table shows roughly 18,000 clones, with around 83% occurring only once. V dropped 6 bases and J dropped 5 bases, with 16 bases sitting between them. The CDR3 consists of 14 residues. From germline, CDR1 is MNHEY and CDR2 SVGAGI. Sequencing was carried out using PBMCs. This chain joins TRBV6-5 and TRBJ1-1; the D gene is possibly TRBD1 (6 bases). The source is a woman aged 70-85 years with colorectal cancer. CDR3 sequence reads: CASRYPGRGTEAFF. The CDR3 DNA reads TGTGCCAGCAGGTATCCGGGGAGGGGGACTGAAGCTTTCTTT.